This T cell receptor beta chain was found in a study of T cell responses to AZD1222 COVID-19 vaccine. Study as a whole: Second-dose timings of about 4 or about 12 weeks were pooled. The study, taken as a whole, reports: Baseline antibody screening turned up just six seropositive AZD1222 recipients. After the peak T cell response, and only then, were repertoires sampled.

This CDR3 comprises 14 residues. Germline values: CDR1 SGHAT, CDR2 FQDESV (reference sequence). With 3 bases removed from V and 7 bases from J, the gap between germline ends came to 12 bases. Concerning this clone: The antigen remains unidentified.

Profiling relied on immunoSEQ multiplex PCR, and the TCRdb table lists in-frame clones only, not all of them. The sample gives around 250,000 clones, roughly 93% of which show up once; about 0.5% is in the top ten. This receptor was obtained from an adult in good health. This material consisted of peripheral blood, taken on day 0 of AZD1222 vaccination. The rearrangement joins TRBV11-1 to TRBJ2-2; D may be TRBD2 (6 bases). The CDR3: CASSFGGMDGELFF. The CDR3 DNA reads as TGTGCCAGCAGCTTTGGAGGGATGGACGGGGAGCTGTTTTTT.